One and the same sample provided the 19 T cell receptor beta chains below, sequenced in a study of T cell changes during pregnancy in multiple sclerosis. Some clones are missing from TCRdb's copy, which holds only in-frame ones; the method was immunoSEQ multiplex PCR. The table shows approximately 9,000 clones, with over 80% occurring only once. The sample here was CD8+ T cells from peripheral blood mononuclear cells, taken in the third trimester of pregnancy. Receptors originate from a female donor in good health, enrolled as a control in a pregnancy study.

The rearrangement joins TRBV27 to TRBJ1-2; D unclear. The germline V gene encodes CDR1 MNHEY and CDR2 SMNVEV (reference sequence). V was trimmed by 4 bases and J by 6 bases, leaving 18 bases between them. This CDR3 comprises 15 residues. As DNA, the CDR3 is TGTGCCAGCAGTTCCCCCCGGGGAGGTGAGAATGGCTACACCTTC. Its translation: CASSSPRGGENGYTF.

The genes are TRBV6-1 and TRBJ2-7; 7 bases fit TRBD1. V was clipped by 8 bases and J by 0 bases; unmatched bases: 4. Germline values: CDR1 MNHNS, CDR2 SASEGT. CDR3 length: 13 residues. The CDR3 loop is CASPGTASYEQYF. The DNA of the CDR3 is TGTGCCAGCCCCGGGACAGCCTCCTACGAGCAGTACTTC.

CDR3 protein: CSAGGGQGIRAEAFF. CDR3 nucleotides: TGCAGCGCCGGGGGGGGACAGGGGATCAGGGCTGAAGCTTTCTTT. The chain carries TRBV29-1 and TRBJ1-1, with 10 positions matching TRBD1. The germline gives CDR1 SQVTM, CDR2 ANQGSEA. V shed 7 bases, J shed 6 bases, and the junction held 14 bases outside the gene matches. CDR3 length: 15 residues.

The CDR3 bases are TGTGCCAGCACCCTGCGGGAGGTTTACAATGAGCAGTTCTTC. Protein product: CASTLREVYNEQFF. The chain employs TRBV28 and TRBJ2-1, with TRBD2 matching 8 bases. The CDR3 length is 14 residues. Germline CDR1 is MDHEN and CDR2 is SYDVKM. Unmatched junction bases numbered 6, after V lost 7 bases and J lost 4 bases.

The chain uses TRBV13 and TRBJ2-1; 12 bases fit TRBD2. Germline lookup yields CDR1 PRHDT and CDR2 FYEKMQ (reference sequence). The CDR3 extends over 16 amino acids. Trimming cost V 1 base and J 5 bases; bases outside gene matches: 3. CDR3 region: CASSLASGGADNEQFF. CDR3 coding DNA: TGTGCCAGCAGCTTAGCTAGCGGGGGGGCCGACAATGAGCAGTTCTTC.

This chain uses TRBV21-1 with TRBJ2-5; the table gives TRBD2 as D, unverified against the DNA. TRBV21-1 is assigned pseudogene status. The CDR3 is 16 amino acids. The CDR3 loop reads CASSKSSGGPQETQYF. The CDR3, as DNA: TGTGCCAGCAGCAAATCGAGCGGGGGGCCCCAAGAGACCCAGTACTTC.

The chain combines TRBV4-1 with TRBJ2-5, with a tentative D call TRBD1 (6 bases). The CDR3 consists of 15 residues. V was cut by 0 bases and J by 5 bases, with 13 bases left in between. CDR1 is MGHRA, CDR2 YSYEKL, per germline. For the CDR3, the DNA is TGCGCCAGCAGCCAAGATCCAGGGGCTTGGGAGACCCAGTACTTC. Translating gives CASSQDPGAWETQYF.

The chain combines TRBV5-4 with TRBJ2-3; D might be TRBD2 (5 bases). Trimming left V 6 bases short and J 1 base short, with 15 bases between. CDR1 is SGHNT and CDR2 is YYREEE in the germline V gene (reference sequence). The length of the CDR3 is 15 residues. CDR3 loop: CASTNMGAGTDTQYF. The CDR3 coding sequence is TGTGCCAGCACCAATATGGGAGCCGGCACAGATACGCAGTATTTT.

The DNA for the CDR3 is TGTGCCAGCAGTCGCTCCGGGACAGGGGACTCTTATAAGGAGCAGTTCTTC. Amino acid sequence: CASSRSGTGDSYKEQFF. The rearrangement uses TRBV25-1 and TRBJ2-1, with 10 bases fitting TRBD1. The CDR3 covers 17 residues. Germline V gene data show CDR1 as MGHDK and CDR2 as SYGVNS. The junction had 17 bases not matched to a gene; V was cut back by 5 bases and J by 10 bases. The variable domain in full, with the rest retrieved from reference TRBV25-1 and TRBJ2-1, is EADIYQTPRYLVIGTGKKITLECSQTMGHDKMYWYQQDPGMELHLIHYSYGVNSTEKGDLSSESTVSRIRTEHFPLTLESARPSHTSQYLCASSRSGTGDSYKEQFFGPGTRLTVL.

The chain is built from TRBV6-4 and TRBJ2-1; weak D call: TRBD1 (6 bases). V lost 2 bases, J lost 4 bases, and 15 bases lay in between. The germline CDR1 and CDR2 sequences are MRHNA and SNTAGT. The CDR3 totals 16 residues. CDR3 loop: CASSDRAGTPYNEQFF. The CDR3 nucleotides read TGTGCCAGCAGTGACCGGGCTGGGACACCTTACAATGAGCAGTTCTTC.

CDR3 residues: CASTSLRDRFVDPQHF. The CDR3 coding sequence is TGTGCCAGCACTTCTTTAAGGGACAGGTTCGTAGATCCCCAGCATTTT. V gene TRBV28 combines with J gene TRBJ1-5, with TRBD1 matching over 8 bases. Germline V gene lookup returns CDR1 MDHEN and CDR2 SYDVKM. The V segment lost 7 bases and the J segment 10 bases; nucleotides outside the gene matches: 18. This CDR3 is 16 amino acids long.

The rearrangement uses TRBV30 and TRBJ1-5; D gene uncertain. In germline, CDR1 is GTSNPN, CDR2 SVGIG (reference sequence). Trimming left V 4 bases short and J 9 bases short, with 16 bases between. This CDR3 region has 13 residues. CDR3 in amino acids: CAWMPPGSGPQHF. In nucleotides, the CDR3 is TGTGCCTGGATGCCCCCAGGCTCAGGGCCCCAGCATTTT.

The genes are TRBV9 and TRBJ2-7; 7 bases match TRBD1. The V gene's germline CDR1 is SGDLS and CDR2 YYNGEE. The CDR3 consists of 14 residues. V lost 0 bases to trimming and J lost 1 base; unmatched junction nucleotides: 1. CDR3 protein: CASSVGDSSYEQYF. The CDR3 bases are TGTGCCAGCAGCGTAGGGGACAGTTCCTACGAGCAGTACTTC. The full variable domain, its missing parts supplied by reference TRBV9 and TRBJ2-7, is DSGVTQTPKHLITATGQRVTLRCSPRSGDLSVYWYQQSLDQGLQFLIQYYNGEERAKGNILERFSAQQFPDLHSELNLSSLELGDSALYFCASSVGDSSYEQYFGPGTRLTVT.

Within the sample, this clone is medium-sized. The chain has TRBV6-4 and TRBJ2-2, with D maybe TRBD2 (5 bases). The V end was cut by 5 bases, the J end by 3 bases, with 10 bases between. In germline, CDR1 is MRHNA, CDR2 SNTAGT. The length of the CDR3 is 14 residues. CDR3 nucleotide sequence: TGTGCCAGCAGTTCGGACGGGGACACCGGGGAGCTGTTTTTT. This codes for CASSSDGDTGELFF.

The CDR3 nucleotides read TGTGCCACCAGCTATGAGGGGGAAGCTGGGGCCAACGTCCTGACTTTC. This translates into CATSYEGEAGANVLTF. This chain connects TRBV15 to TRBJ2-6; D is perhaps TRBD1 (6 bases). Germline V CDR1 and CDR2: LNHNV, YYDKDF (reference sequence). The CDR3 contains 16 residues. V lost 5 bases to trimming and J lost 2 bases, with 13 bases between them. Full variable domain (outside the CDR3, taken from reference TRBV15 and TRBJ2-6): DAMVIQNPRYQVTQFGKPVTLSCSQTLNHNVMYWYQQKSSQAPKLLFHYYDKDFNNEADTPDNFQSRRPNTSFCFLDIRSPGLGDTAMYLCATSYEGEAGANVLTFGAGSRLTVL.

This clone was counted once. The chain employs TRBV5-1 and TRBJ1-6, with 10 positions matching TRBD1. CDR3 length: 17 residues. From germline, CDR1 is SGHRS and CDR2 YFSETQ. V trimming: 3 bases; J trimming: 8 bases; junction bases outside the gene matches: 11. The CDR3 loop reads CASSSRSGQGRDSPLHF. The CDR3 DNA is TGCGCCAGCAGCTCTCGGTCGGGACAGGGGCGGGATTCACCCCTCCACTTT.

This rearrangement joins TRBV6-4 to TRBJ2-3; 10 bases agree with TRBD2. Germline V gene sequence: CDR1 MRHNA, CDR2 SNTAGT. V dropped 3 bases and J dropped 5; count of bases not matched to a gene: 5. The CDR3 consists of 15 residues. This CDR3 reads CASSEHASGGDTQYF. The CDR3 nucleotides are TGTGCCAGCAGTGAACATGCTAGCGGGGGAGATACGCAGTATTTT.

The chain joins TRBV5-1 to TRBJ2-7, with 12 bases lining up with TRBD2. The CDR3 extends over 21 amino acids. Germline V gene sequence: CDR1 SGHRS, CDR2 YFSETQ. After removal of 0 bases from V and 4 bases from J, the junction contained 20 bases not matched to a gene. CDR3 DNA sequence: TGCGCCAGCAGCTTGGCAATTCTCGATCTAGCGGGGGGGCCGGGAAGATACGAGCAGTACTTC. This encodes CASSLAILDLAGGPGRYEQYF. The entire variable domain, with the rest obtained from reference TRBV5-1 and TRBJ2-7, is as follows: KAGVTQTPRYLIKTRGQQVTLSCSPISGHRSVSWYQQTPGQGLQFLFEYFSETQRNKGNFPGRFSGRQFSNSRSEMNVSTLELGDSALYLCASSLAILDLAGGPGRYEQYFGPGTRLTVT.

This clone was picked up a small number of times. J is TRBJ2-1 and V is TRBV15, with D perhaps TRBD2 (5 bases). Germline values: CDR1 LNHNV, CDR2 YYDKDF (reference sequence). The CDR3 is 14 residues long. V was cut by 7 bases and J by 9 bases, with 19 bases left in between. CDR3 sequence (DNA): TGTGCCACCACCGAAGGTGGGGAGATAGGTGAGCAGTTCTTC. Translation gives CATTEGGEIGEQFF.